This T cell receptor (beta chain) stems from a study of blood T cell repertoires in COVID-19. Across the whole study: Whether acute or convalescent, the COVID-19 samples came from the United States, Italy and Spain. T cells, B-cell-depleted T cells, or PBMCs supplied cDNA or gDNA.

V trimming: 4 bases; J trimming: 4 bases; junction bases outside the gene matches: 8. The CDR3 length is 16 residues. Germline CDR1 SGHAT, CDR2 FQNNGV. In the authors' workflow: From reference gene primer amplification, estimates of nucleated cell counts were derived. The method was immunoSEQ multiplex PCR; TCRdb's version includes in-frame clones alone and lacks a portion of them. V and J calls and clone size are those listed in that table; D and trimming were worked out from the DNA. Among about 100,000 clones listed, roughly nine tenths were seen once. What was sequenced was peripheral blood. The TCR originated in a young man in a cohort sampled during active COVID-19. The V gene is TRBV11-2, the J gene TRBJ1-2, with 11 bases aligning to TRBD1. The CDR3 protein is CASSSGDRGKAYGYTF. DNA for the CDR3: TGTGCCAGCAGCTCTGGGGACAGGGGGAAAGCCTATGGCTACACCTTC.